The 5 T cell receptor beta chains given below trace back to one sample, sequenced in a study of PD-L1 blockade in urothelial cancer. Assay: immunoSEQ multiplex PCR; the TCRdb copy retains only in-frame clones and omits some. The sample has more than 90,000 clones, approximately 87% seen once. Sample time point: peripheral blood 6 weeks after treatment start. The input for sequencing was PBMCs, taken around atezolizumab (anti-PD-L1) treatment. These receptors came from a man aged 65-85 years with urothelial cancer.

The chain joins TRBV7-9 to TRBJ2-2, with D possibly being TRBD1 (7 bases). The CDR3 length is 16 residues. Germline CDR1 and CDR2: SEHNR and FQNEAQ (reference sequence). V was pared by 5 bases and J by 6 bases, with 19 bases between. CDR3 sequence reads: CASSAQGGGSAGELFF. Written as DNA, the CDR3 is TGTGCCAGCAGCGCCCAGGGGGGCGGGTCGGCCGGGGAGCTGTTTTTT.

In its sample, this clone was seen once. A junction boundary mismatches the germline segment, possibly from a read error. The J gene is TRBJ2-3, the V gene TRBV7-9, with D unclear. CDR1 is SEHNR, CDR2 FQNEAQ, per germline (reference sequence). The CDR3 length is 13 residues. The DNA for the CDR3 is TGTGCCAGCAGCCCAGTGGGCACGGATACGCAGTATTTT. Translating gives CASSPVGTDTQYF.

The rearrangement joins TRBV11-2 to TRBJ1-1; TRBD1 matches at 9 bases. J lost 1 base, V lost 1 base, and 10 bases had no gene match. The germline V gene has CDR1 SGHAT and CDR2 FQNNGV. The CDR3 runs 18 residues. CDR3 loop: CASSLGYGQGSRNTEAFF. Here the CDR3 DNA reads TGTGCCAGCAGCTTAGGGTATGGACAGGGGTCTAGGAACACTGAAGCTTTCTTT.

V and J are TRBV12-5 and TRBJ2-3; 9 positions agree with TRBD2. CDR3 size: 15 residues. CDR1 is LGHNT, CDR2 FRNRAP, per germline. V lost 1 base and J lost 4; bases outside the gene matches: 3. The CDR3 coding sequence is TGTGCTAGTGGTTTGGGCGGGGGGGCGTCAGATACGCAGTATTTT. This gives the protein CASGLGGGASDTQYF.

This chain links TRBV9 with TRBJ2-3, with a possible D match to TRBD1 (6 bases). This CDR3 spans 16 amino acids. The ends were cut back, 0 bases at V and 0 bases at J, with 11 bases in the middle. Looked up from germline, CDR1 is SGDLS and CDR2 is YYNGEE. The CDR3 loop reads CASSVAGTRSTDTQYF. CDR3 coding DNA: TGTGCCAGCAGCGTAGCCGGGACAAGGAGCACAGATACGCAGTATTTT. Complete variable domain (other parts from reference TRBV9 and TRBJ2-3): DSGVTQTPKHLITATGQRVTLRCSPRSGDLSVYWYQQSLDQGLQFLIQYYNGEERAKGNILERFSAQQFPDLHSELNLSSLELGDSALYFCASSVAGTRSTDTQYFGPGTRLTVL.